The rows below give T cell receptor beta chains drawn from one sample of a study of PD-1 blockade in classical Hodgkin lymphoma. Profiling relied on immunoSEQ multiplex PCR, and the TCRdb table lists in-frame clones only, not all of them. The data contain about 40,000 clones, roughly three quarters of them singletons. The sample was peripheral blood mononuclear cells (PBMCs), taken before the second cycle of nivolumab. Receptor source: a human donor with classical Hodgkin lymphoma. CDR3s leave out the opening cysteine and the closing phenylalanine or tryptophan. D genes are given only for firm matches.

ASSIGDRNTEAF TRBV5-6 TRBD1
ASSQGVSYEQY TRBV6-5 -
ASRTSGRYERY TRBV27 TRBD2
ASSSPVGLDGELF TRBV7-8 -
ASSPRSSGSQERQY TRBV9 TRBD2
ASRPSGANVLT TRBV27 -
AISEGLPNEQF TRBV10-3 -
SVVGLGVPETQY TRBV29-1 TRBD2
ASSQAGKSGRGDNEQF TRBV14 TRBD2
ASSRGGQETQY TRBV5-4 TRBD2
ASSLVGGTHYEQY TRBV7-2 -
ASSAGRNTGELF TRBV6-1 -
AISGRGGSSSYNEQF TRBV10-3 TRBD1
ASTLTGGVSAF TRBV28 TRBD1
ASSHNLASLAGPTYEQY TRBV4-3 TRBD2
ASSNRGPNYEQY TRBV7-2 TRBD1
ASSHPGVEAF TRBV18 -
ASSPRGTGFYEQY TRBV7-9 TRBD1
ASSKLARDRRDPNTGELF TRBV21-1 -
ASSLGTVQETQY TRBV11-1 TRBD1
AISERLAGLSDTQY TRBV10-3 TRBD2
ASKISGLDEQY TRBV5-1 -
SVAKGSDEQY TRBV29-1 -
ASSRRKLAGVPNEQF TRBV7-9 TRBD2